These 10 T cell receptor beta chains were sequenced from one sample in a study of T cell repertoires in cytomegalovirus infection. TCRdb reprocessed the reads via MiXCR and lists one record per CDR3 protein. This sample has some 940,000 distinct CDR3 sequences, with around 29% found just once. No cognate antigen is known for these TCRs. The sample consisted of cultured CD8+ T cells from PBMCs, taken from culture after CMV antigen stimulation. These receptors were collected from a human donor in good health (CMV status not recorded). Some clones in this sample may be carry-over from other donors' samples.

The chain carries TRBV12-3 or TRBV12-4 and TRBJ1-2; possibly TRBD1 for D (6 bases). The CDR3 sequence is 15 residues long. Trimming took off 2 bases at V and 5 bases at J, with 15 bases between the two ends. The chain's CDR3 is CASSLRPGTTYGYTF. The CDR3 DNA reads TGTGCCAGCAGTTTACGGCCCGGGACAACTTATGGCTACACCTTC.

The CDR3 nucleotides read TGTGCCAGCAGCCAAGAAGAAGCGGGGAGTGAGCAGTTCTTC. Residues: CASSQEEAGSEQFF. V is TRBV4-2 and J is TRBJ2-1; 7 bases align to TRBD2. This CDR3 comprises 14 residues. The V gene's germline CDR1 is LGHNA and CDR2 YNFKEQ. V dropped 0 bases and J dropped 9; count of bases not matched to a gene: 5.

The chain recombines TRBV2 with TRBJ1-5; D might be TRBD1 (6 bases). The CDR3 sequence is 19 residues long. Trimming left V 8 bases short and J 3 bases short, with 29 bases between. Germline V gene sequence: CDR1 SNHLY, CDR2 FYNNEI. CDR3 DNA: TGTGCCAGCGGCACTCAGTTTGAAGGGGGGACCCGCTTCAATCAGCCCCAGCATTTT. It is translated as CASGTQFEGGTRFNQPQHF.

This clonotype was seen many times. This rearrangement joins TRBV7-6 to TRBJ2-3; tentatively, D is TRBD1 or TRBD2 (5 bases each). The CDR3 is made up of 14 amino acids. V was shortened by 3 bases and J by 6 bases, with 13 bases between the two germline ends. Germline CDR1 reads SGHVS; CDR2 reads FNYEAQ. The CDR3 bases are TGTGCCAGCAGCTTGGGGGTTTCGTGGGATACGCAGTATTTT. It yields the protein CASSLGVSWDTQYF.

The chain couples TRBV29-1 to TRBJ2-1, with a possible D match to TRBD1 (6 bases). Germline assignment: CDR1 SQVTM and CDR2 ANQGSEA. The V and J ends lost 3 bases and 4 bases respectively, with 34 bases between them. This CDR3 has 21 amino acids. The CDR3 nucleotides read TGCAGCGTTGACCTCGTCGGACAGTCGCACCCTTTCGCCAGTCAATACAATGAGCAGTTCTTC. It translates to CSVDLVGQSHPFASQYNEQFF.

The CDR3 loop reads CASSGGLGADEQFF. As DNA, the CDR3 is TGTGCCAGCAGCGGGGGGCTAGGGGCAGATGAGCAGTTCTTC. The rearrangement joins TRBV5-5 to TRBJ2-1; perhaps D is TRBD1 or TRBD2 (6 bases each). V was pared by 4 bases and J by 8 bases, with 16 bases between. Germline V gene data show CDR1 as SGHKS and CDR2 as YYEKEE (reference sequence). CDR3 length: 14 residues.

This clonotype has a count of ten or more. V and J are TRBV7-9 and TRBJ2-2, with 12 positions matching TRBD1. The CDR3 sequence is 16 residues long. The junction had 5 bases not matched to a gene; V was cut back by 2 bases and J by 7 bases. Germline assignment: CDR1 SEHNR and CDR2 FQNEAQ (reference sequence). The CDR3 spells CASSLSGQGAGGELFF. The DNA of the CDR3 is TGTGCCAGCAGCTTATCGGGACAGGGGGCCGGCGGGGAGCTGTTTTTT.

V usage is TRBV5-1 and J usage is TRBJ2-7; maybe TRBD1 (6 bases). The CDR3 runs to 13 residues. The ends were cut back, 3 bases at V and 5 bases at J, with 12 bases in the middle. Germline CDR1 reads SGHRS; CDR2 reads YFSETQ. The CDR3 DNA follows: TGCGCCAGCAGCTCAGGGGCCGGACACGAGCAGTACTTC. Amino acids: CASSSGAGHEQYF.

This clonotype was seen a few times. The chain links TRBV6-1 to TRBJ2-2; 8 bases match TRBD1. With V trimmed by 6 bases and J by 4 bases, 7 bases remained unmatched. Germline CDR1 is MNHNS and CDR2 is SASEGT. The length of the CDR3 is 15 residues. The DNA of the CDR3 is TGTGCCAGCAGGCGCGACAGGGGAGGCACCGGGGAGCTGTTTTTT. Translating it yields CASRRDRGGTGELFF.

This clonotype was seen only a few times. The chain recombines TRBV5-1 with TRBJ1-2, with D perhaps TRBD1 (5 bases). This CDR3 is 15 amino acids long. Germline-derived CDR1 and CDR2 are SGHRS and YFSETQ. Trimming left V 4 bases short and J 3 bases short, with 16 bases between. This CDR3 reads CASSGPSLGDYGYTF. The CDR3 nucleotides are TGCGCCAGCAGCGGGCCTTCCTTGGGGGACTATGGCTACACCTTC.